The clone carrying this T cell receptor (beta chain) was seen more than once but under ten times. Antigen: not known. Unique molecular identifiers were incorporated when the TCRbeta library was constructed. Each CDR3 protein is one row after TCRdb ran MiXCR on the PCR reads. The sample lists around 300,000 distinct CDR3 sequences, over 20% occurring once. This entry comes from a study of T-cell reconstitution after alpha-beta-depleted transplantation in children. General study points: Reported findings indicate that, about two months after transplant, alpha-beta T cells came from several hundred expanded clones, which were derived from non-depleted graft cells. For some patients, TCRbeta diversity was high at day 60 because of recipient T cells and thymic progenitors that survived. Newly produced T cells mostly accounted for T-cell counts and diversity one year post-transplant.

V was pared by 5 bases and J by 8 bases, with 16 bases between. CDR1 is KGHSH and CDR2 is LQKENI in the germline V gene. The CDR3 sequence is 15 residues long. The specimen comprised PBMCs, mostly from graft donor cells, sampled 180 days after TCRalphabeta/CD19-depleted stem cell transplant. This sequence was found in a male patient aged 10 to 17 who had a stem cell transplant for acute lymphoblastic leukemia, so the T cells may come from the graft donor. The chain carries TRBV18 and TRBJ1-6; D is perhaps TRBD1 (5 bases). CDR3 amino acids: CASSSDRTLYSPLHF. The CDR3 coding sequence is TGTGCCAGCTCATCAGACCGGACACTTTATTCACCCCTCCACTTT.